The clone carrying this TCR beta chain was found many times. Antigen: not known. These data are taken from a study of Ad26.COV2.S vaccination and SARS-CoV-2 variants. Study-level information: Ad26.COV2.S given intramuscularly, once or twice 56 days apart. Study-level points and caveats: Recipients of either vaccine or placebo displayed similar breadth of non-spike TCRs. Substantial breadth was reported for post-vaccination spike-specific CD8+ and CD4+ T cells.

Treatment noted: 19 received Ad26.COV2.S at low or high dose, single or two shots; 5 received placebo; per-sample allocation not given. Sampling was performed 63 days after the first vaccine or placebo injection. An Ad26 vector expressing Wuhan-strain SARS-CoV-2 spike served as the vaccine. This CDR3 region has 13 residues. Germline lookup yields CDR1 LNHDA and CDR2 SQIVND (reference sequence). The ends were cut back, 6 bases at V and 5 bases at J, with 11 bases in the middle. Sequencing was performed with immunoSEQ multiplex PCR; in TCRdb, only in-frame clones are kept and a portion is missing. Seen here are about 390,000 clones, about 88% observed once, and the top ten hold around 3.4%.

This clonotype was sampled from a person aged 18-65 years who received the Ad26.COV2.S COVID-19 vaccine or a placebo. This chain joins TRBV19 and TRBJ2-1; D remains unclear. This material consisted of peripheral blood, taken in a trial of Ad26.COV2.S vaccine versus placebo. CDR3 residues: CASSLNQDNEQFF. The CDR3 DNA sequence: TGTGCCAGTAGCTTAAACCAGGACAATGAGCAGTTCTTC.